The 3 T cell receptor beta chains in this list originate from one sample, sequenced in a study of OX40 agonist ivuxolimab in advanced cancers. Assay: immunoSEQ multiplex PCR; the TCRdb copy retains only in-frame clones and omits some. The sample lists 97,000 or so clones, roughly 90% occurring once. The specimen was CD4+ or CD8+ T cells sorted from blood, collected in a trial of the OX40 agonist ivuxolimab. The origin of the receptors is an adult with an advanced solid tumor such as melanoma, head and neck, liver or kidney cancer.

V usage is TRBV7-2 and J usage is TRBJ2-4; D remains ambiguous. CDR3 size: 16 residues. V was pared by 2 bases and J by 0 bases, with 11 bases between. Germline V gene data show CDR1 as SGHTA and CDR2 as FQGNSA. CDR3 residues: CASSLSLGLAKNIQYF. The CDR3 coding sequence is TGTGCCAGCAGCTTATCTTTAGGATTAGCCAAAAACATTCAGTACTTC. Supplemented by reference TRBV7-2 and TRBJ2-4, the full variable domain reads GAGVSQSPSNKVTEKGKDVELRCDPISGHTALYWYRQSLGQGLEFLIYFQGNSAPDKSGLPSDRFSAERTGGSVSTLTIQRTQQEDSAVYLCASSLSLGLAKNIQYFGAGTRLSVL.

The chain joins TRBV27 to TRBJ2-5, with D unresolved. Near its end, the DNA agrees better with TRBJ2-7, so the J call may be wrong. The V gene's germline CDR1 is MNHEY and CDR2 SMNVEV (reference sequence). This CDR3 is 13 amino acids long. CDR3 sequence: CASSLGSTYEQYF. Here the CDR3 DNA reads TGTGCCAGCAGTTTAGGTTCGACCTACGAGCAGTACTTC.

This sequence joins TRBV7-9 and TRBJ2-3; TRBD2 matches at 9 bases. CDR3 length: 18 residues. From germline, CDR1 is SEHNR and CDR2 FQNEAQ (reference sequence). V lost 2 bases, J lost 1 base, and 10 bases stayed unmatched. The CDR3 DNA sequence: TGTGCCAGCAGCTTACTTCCTAGCGGGGCGGGCCGCACAGATACGCAGTATTTT. It yields the protein CASSLLPSGAGRTDTQYF.